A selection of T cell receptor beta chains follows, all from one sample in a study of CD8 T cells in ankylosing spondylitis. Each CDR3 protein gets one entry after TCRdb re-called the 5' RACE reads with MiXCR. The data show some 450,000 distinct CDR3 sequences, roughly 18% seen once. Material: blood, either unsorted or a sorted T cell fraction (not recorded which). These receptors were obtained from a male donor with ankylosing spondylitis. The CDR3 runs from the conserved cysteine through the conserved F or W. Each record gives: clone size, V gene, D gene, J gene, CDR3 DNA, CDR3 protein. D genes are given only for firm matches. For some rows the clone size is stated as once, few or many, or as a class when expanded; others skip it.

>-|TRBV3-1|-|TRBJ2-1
TGTGCCAGCAGCCAAGATCTTCGGTGGGTCCTCGGGAATGAGCAGTTCTTC
CASSQDLRWVLGNEQFF
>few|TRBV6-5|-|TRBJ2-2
TGTGCCAGCAGTTACGGGCGACTAGCCGGGGAGCTGTTTTTT
CASSYGRLAGELFF
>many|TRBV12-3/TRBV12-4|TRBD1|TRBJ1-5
TGTGCCAGCACCAAAACAGGGGGAGGTCAGCCCCAGCATTTT
CASTKTGGGQPQHF
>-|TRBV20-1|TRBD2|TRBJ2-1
TGCTGTGCTAGACCCATATATGCCGGGGCTAGCGGGGGGAAATTCACTGAGCAGTTCTTC
CCARPIYAGASGGKFTEQFF
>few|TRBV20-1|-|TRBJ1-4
TGCAGTGCTAGCCACGGGGGAGTTTATGAAAAACTGTTTTTT
CSASHGGVYEKLFF
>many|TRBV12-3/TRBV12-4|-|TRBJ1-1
TGTGCCAGCAGTTTAGCAATGGGGCAGGAAGCTTTCTTT
CASSLAMGQEAFF
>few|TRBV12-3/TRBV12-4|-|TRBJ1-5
TGTGCCAGCAGCCTGGGGTCGGCAGGCAATCAGCCCCAGCATTTT
CASSLGSAGNQPQHF
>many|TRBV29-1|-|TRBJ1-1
TGCAGCGCCCAGAACACTGAAGCTTTCTTT
CSAQNTEAFF
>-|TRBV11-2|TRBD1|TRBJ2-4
TGTGCCAGCAGCATCCCGGGACAGGGACAAGCCAAAAACATTCAGTACTTC
CASSIPGQGQAKNIQYF
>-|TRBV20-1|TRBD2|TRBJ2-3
TGCAGTGCTGTCCCAGGGCGGGAGAGCCCAGATACGCAGTATTTT
CSAVPGRESPDTQYF
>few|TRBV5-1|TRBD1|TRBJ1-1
TGCGCCAGCAGCACCTGGACAGGGCTGAACACTGAAGCTTTCTTT
CASSTWTGLNTEAFF
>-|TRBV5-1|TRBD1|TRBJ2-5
TGCGCCAGCAGCCCTGGACAGGGGGCCCAAGAGACCCAGTACTTC
CASSPGQGAQETQYF
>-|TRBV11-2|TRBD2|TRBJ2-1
TGTGCCAGCAGCCCCGAACCTAGCGGGAGACGAAATCAGTTCTTC
CASSPEPSGRRNQFF
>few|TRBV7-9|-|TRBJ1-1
TGTGCCAGCAGCCCCGCGGGTGGCGCTGAAGCTTTCTTT
CASSPAGGAEAFF
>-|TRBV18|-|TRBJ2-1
TGTGCCAGCTCACTTGCGCTCGACAGCCTGTTCAATGAGCAGTTCTTC
CASSLALDSLFNEQFF
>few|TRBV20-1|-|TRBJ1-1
TGCAGTGCTTCTTATCACGGCCCTAACACTGAAGCTTTCTTT
CSASYHGPNTEAFF
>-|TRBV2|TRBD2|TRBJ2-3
TGTGCCAGCAGTGCCCCGGGGGGGGGTAGGGTGCAGTATTTT
CASSAPGGGRVQYF
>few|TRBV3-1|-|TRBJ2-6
TGTGCCAGCAGCCAAGAAATAGGCGCAGGGGCTGGTGGGGCCAACGTCCTGACTTTC
CASSQEIGAGAGGANVLTF